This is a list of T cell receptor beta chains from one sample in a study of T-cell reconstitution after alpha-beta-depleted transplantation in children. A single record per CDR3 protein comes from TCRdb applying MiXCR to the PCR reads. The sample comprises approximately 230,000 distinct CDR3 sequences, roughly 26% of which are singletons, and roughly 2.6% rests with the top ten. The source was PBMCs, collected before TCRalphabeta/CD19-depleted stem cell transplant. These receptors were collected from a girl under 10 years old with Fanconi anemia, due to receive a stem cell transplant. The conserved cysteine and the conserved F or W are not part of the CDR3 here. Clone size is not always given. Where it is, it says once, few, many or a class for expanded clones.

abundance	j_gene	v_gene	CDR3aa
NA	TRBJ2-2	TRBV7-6	ASSSVDRQEGELF
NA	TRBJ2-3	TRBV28	ASSFAAKSTDTQY
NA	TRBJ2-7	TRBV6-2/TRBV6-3	ASNRGYEQY
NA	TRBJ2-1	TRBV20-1	SATPSGRNNEQF
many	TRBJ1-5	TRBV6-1	ASSEWDRANQPQH
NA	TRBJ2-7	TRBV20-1	SARLFNSYEQY
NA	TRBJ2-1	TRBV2	ASSEAGGLPYNEQF
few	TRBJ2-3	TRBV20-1	SARLVADTQY
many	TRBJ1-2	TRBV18	ASSPPGFYGYT
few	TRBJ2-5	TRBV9	ASSVEEGPQETQY
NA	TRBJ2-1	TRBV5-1	ASSLGVSGFSYNEQF
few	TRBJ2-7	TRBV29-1	SVVFSGVYEQY
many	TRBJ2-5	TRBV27	ASSSAGRWETQY
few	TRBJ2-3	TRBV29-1	SVDAGVGTDTQY
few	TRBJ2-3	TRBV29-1	SVEDRTASSTDTQY
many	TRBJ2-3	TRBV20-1	SAQDRAVDTQY
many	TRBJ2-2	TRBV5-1	ASSRMGLAGDTGELF
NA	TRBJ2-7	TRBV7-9	ASSRLAGAIYEQY
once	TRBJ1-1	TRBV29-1	SVSSGDTEAF
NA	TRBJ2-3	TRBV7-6	ASSLARIAGSGSTDTQY
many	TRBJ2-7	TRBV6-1	ASSEAVGLVGYEQY
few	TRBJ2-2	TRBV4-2	ASSQLSSHTGELF
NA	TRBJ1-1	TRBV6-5	ASSYVPATMNTEAF
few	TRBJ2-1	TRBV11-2	ASSLTGRSVVFSYNEQF
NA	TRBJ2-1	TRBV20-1	SALRGDRGRAYNEQF
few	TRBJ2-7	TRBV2	ASRDGTAYEQY
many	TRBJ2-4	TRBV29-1	SVELARTGQNIQY
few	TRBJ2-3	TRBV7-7	ASSLGPNTDTQY
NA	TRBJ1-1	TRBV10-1	ASSEEEGQAF
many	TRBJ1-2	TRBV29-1	SVWTGGYGYT
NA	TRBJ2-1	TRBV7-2	ASSFLAGDYNEQF
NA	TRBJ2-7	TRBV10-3	ASRTSGGGEQY
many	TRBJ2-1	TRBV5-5	ASSLTLQLDNEQF
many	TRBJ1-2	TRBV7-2	ASSLAFDRNYGYT
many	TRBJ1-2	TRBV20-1	SARVGQGYGYT
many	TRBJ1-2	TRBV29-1	SVLTLDPAYNYGYT
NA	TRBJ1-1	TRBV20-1	SARDTYTEAF
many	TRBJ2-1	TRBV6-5	ASSATGGSYNEQF
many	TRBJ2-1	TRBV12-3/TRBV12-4	ASSFGTRDYNEQF
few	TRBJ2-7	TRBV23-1	AIYLGLEQY
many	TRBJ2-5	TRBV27	ASSLLAGGLQETQY
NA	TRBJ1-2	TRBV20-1	SASSGDGGYT
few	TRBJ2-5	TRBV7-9	ASSLALGYQETQY
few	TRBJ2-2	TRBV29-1	SVLGQFNTGELF
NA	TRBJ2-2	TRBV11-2	ASSRDGVLGELF
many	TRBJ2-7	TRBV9	ASSVGQGAHEQY
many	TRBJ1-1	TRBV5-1	ASSPVRTGNTEAF
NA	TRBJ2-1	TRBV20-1	SALKRGASSYNEQF
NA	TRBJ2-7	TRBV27	ASSFLGVGDEQY
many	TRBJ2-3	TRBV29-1	SVEGKGQADTQY
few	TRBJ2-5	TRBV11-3	ASSLGRGTETQY
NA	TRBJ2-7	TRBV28	ASSLGRGGALSSSYEQY
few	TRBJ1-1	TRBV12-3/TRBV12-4	ASSLRTKAF
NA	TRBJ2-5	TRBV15	ATSSTTETQY
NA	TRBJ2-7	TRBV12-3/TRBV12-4	ASSFLLGGETAYEQY
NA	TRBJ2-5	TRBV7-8	ASSLHPAGGLQETQY
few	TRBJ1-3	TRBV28	ASSFSRSGNTIY
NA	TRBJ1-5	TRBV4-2	ASSQGTFRDNQPQH
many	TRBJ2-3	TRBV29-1	SVEAGQLHTDTQY